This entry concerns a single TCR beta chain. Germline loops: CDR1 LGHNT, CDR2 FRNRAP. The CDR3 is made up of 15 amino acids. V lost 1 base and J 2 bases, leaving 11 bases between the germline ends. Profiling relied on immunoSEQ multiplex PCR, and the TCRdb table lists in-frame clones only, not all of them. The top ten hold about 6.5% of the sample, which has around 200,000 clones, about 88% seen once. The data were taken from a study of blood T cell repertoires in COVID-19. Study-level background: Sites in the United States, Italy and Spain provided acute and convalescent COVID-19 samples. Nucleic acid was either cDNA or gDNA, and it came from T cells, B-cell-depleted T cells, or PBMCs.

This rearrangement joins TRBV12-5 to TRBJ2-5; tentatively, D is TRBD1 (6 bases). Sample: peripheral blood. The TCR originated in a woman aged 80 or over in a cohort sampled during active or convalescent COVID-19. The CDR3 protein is CASGLGEQGQETQYF. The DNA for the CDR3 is TGTGCTAGTGGTTTGGGAGAACAGGGTCAAGAGACCCAGTACTTC.